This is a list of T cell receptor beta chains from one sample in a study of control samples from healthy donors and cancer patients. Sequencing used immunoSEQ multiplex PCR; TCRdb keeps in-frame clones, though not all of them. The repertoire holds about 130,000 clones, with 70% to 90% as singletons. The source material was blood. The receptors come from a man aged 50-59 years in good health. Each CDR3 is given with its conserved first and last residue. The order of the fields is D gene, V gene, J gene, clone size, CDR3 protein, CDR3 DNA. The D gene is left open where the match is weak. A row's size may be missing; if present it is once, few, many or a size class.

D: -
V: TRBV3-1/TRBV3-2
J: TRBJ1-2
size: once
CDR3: CASSQDLGGPYGYTF
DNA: TGTGCCAGCAGCCAAGATTTGGGGGGACCCTATGGCTACACCTTC

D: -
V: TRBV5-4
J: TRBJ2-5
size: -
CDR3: CASSFLEETQYF
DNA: TGTGCCAGCAGCTTTCTGGAAGAGACCCAGTACTTC

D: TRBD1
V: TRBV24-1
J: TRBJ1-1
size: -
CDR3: CATSDGGQPTKAFF
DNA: TGTGCCACCAGTGACGGGGGACAGCCGACAAAAGCTTTCTTT

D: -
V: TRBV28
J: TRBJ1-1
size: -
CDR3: CASSSSGTPNTEAFF
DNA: TGTGCCAGCAGTTCGTCCGGGACACCGAACACTGAAGCTTTCTTT

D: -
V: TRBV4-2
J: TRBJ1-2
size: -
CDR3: CASSQDWAGGRVVYGYTF
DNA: TGTGCCAGCAGCCAAGATTGGGCCGGCGGCAGGGTTGTCTATGGCTACACCTTC

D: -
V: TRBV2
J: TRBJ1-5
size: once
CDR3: CASRRGNQPQHF
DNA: TGTGCCAGCAGGAGGGGGAATCAGCCCCAGCATTTT

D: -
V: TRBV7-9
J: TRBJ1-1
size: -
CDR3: CASSLQGNTEAFF
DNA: TGTGCCAGCAGCTTACAAGGGAACACTGAAGCTTTCTTT

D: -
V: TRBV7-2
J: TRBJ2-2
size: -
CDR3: CASSWKTTGELFF
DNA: TGTGCCAGCAGCTGGAAGACGACCGGGGAGCTGTTTTTT

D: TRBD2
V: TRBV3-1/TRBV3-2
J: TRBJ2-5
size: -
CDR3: CASSQGTSGGLETQYF
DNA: TGTGCCAGCAGCCAAGGCACTAGCGGGGGGCTAGAGACCCAGTACTTC

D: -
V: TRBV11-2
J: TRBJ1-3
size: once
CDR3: CASSLAGIRRGRGNIIYF
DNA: TGTGCCAGCAGCTTAGCGGGCATCCGGCGGGGAAGAGGAAACATCATATATTTT

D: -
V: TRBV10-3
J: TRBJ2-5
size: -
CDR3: CAISEGKLGGQETQYF
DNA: TGTGCCATCAGTGAGGGTAAATTGGGTGGGCAAGAGACCCAGTACTTC

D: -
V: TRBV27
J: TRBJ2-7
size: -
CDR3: CASIINSYEQYF
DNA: TGTGCCAGCATAATCAATTCCTACGAGCAGTACTTC

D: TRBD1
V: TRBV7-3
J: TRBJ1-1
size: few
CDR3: CASRRRAGQGVAFF
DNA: TGTGCCAGCAGGCGACGTGCCGGACAGGGGGTGGCTTTCTTT

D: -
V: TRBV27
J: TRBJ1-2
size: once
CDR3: CASSLSRGGYGYTF
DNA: TGTGCCAGCAGTTTATCTCGGGGGGGCTATGGCTACACCTTC

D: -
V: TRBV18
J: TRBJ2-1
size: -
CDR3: CASSPRAGLYNEQFF
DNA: TGTGCCAGCTCACCACGGGCAGGCCTATACAATGAGCAGTTCTTC

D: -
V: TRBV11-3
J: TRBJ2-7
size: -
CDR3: CASSFRKGSESSYEQYF
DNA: TGTGCCAGCAGCTTCCGAAAGGGTTCGGAGAGCTCCTACGAGCAGTACTTC

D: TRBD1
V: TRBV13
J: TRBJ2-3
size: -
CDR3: CASSLRGPSTDTQYF
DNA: TGTGCCAGCAGCTTAAGGGGGCCCAGCACAGATACGCAGTATTTT

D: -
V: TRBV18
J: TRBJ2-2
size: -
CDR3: CASSITGTKNTGELFF
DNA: TGTGCCAGCTCAATCACCGGAACAAAGAACACCGGGGAGCTGTTTTTT

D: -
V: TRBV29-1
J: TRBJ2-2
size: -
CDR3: CSVTFGGHANTGELFF
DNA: TGCAGCGTTACGTTCGGGGGCCATGCGAACACCGGGGAGCTGTTTTTT

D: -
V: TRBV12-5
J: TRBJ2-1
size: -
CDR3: CASGLVGPGEDEQFF
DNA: TGTGCTAGTGGTTTGGTAGGGCCAGGGGAAGATGAGCAGTTCTTC

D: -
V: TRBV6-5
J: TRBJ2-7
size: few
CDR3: CASRTSRSHEQYF
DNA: TGTGCCAGCAGGACCAGCCGGAGTCACGAGCAGTACTTC

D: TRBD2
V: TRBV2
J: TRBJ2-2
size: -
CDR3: CASRTKAGTNTGELFF
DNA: TGTGCCAGCAGAACAAAAGCGGGGACGAACACCGGGGAGCTGTTTTTT

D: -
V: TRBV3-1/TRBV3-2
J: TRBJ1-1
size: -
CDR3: CASSSTGLTEAFF
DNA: TGTGCCAGCAGCAGTACAGGACTCACTGAAGCTTTCTTT

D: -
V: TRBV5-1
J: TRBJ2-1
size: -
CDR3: CASSIDKAGGSHEQFF
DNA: TGCGCCAGCAGCATCGATAAGGCTGGTGGTTCCCATGAGCAGTTCTTC

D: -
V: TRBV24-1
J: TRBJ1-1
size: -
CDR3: CATHDGMNTEAFF
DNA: TGTGCCACCCATGACGGAATGAACACTGAAGCTTTCTTT